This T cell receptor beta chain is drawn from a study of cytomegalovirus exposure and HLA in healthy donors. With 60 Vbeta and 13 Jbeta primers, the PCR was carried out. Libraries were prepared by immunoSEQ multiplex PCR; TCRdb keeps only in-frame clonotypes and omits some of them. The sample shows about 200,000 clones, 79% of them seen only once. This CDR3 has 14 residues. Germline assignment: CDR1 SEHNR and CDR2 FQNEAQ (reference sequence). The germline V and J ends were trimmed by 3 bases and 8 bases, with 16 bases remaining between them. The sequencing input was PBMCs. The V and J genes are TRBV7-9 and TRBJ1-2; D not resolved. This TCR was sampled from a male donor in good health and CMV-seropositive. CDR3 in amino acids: CASSFREGSKGYTF. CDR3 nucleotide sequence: TGTGCCAGCAGCTTTAGGGAGGGTTCCAAAGGCTACACCTTC. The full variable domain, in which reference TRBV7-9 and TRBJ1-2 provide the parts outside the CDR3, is DTGVSQNPRHKITKRGQNVTFRCDPISEHNRLYWYRQTLGQGPEFLTYFQNEAQLEKSRLLSDRFSAERPKGSFSTLEIQRTEQGDSAMYLCASSFREGSKGYTFGSGTRLTVV.